This entry is about one TCR beta chain. What it binds is not known. Germline loops: CDR1 SNHLY, CDR2 FYNNEI. The CDR3 totals 15 residues. V lost 7 bases to trimming and J lost 0 bases, with 13 bases between them. Sequencing used immunoSEQ multiplex PCR; TCRdb keeps in-frame clones, though not all of them. The data hold under 90,000 clones, with roughly 80% observed a single time. The data belong to a study of OX40 agonist ivuxolimab in advanced cancers. The overall study: One patient with hepatocellular carcinoma and two with cutaneous melanoma, three in all, had partial responses.

The study's findings and limits: Not determined was the antigen specificity of the expanded peripheral T cells. Blood T cells, both CD4+ and CD8+, expanded clonally by week 6 at 0.1 to 3.0 mg/kg. Relative to CD4+, CD8+ T cells held more expanded clones on average.

The V call is TRBV2, the J call TRBJ1-5; no clear D gene. This receptor was identified in an adult with an advanced solid tumor such as melanoma, head and neck, liver or kidney cancer. The sequencing used CD4+ or CD8+ T cells sorted from blood, collected in a trial of the OX40 agonist ivuxolimab. The CDR3 DNA is TGTGCCAGCACCCATCCGGGGAATAGCAATCAGCCCCAGCATTTT. Protein: CASTHPGNSNQPQHF.